The 14 T cell receptor beta chains below all came from one sample that was sequenced in a study of blood T cell repertoires in COVID-19. The protocol was immunoSEQ multiplex PCR, while the TCRdb copy is restricted to in-frame clones and leaves out a portion. This sample carries under 150,000 clones, roughly 90% of them seen once, and the ten largest clones take around 1.3%. Input material: PBMCs or T cells enriched from blood (not recorded which). The receptors derive from a woman in her 30s with acute COVID-19.

The CDR3 sequence: CASSFPQRDSYEQYF. The CDR3, as DNA: TGTGCCAGCAGTTTCCCACAGCGGGACTCCTACGAGCAGTACTTC. V gene TRBV6-6 combines with J gene TRBJ2-7; the match to TRBD2 covers 7 bases. This CDR3 is 15 amino acids long. Germline V gene data show CDR1 as MNHNY and CDR2 as SVGAGI (reference sequence). V lost 4 bases, J lost 0 bases, and 6 bases stayed unmatched.

V gene TRBV4-1 combines with J gene TRBJ2-5, with D perhaps matching TRBD2 (6 bases). Between the trimmed V and J ends, which lost 3 bases and 5 bases, there was a span of 13 bases. Germline assignment: CDR1 MGHRA and CDR2 YSYEKL. The CDR3 is 14 residues long. The CDR3 loop reads CASSQRDHEETQYF. DNA of the CDR3: TGCGCCAGCAGCCAGCGGGACCACGAGGAGACCCAGTACTTC.

This CDR3 reads CASGRQGETQYF. The CDR3 DNA sequence: TGTGCCAGCGGAAGACAGGGGGAGACCCAGTACTTC. This chain joins TRBV27 and TRBJ2-5, with 8 bases matching TRBD1. V lost 8 bases to trimming and J lost 5 bases; unmatched junction nucleotides: 4. CDR1 and CDR2 from the germline V gene are MNHEY and SMNVEV (reference sequence). This CDR3 is built from 12 residues.

This chain links TRBV3-1 (or the pseudogene TRBV3-2) with TRBJ1-4; possibly TRBD1 for D (6 bases). Germline V gives CDR1 LGHDT, CDR2 YNNKEL (reference sequence). This CDR3 is 14 amino acids long. The V end was cut by 4 bases, the J end by 8 bases, with 14 bases between. The CDR3 coding sequence is TGTGCCAGCAGCCCAGGGGAGGGAGAAGAAAAACTGTTTTTT. It yields the protein CASSPGEGEEKLFF.

This clone was detected only a few times. The sample holds other DNA sequences that translate to the same CDR3. The J gene is TRBJ2-7, the V gene TRBV7-6; maybe TRBD2 (6 bases). V shed 5 bases and J shed 3 bases, with 11 bases lying between them. The CDR3 contains 13 residues. Per the germline V gene, CDR1 is SGHVS and CDR2 is FNYEAQ. CDR3 nucleotide sequence: TGTGCCAGCAGCGCGGGACCTAACTACGAGCAGTACTTC. It codes for CASSAGPNYEQYF.

The CDR3 here is CASSPGLAGFYEQYF. In nucleotides, the CDR3 is TGTGCCAGCAGCCCCGGACTAGCGGGATTCTACGAGCAGTACTTC. The chain joins TRBV11-2 to TRBJ2-7, with 12 bases aligning to TRBD2. The CDR3 totals 15 residues. Germline V lookup: CDR1 SGHAT, CDR2 FQNNGV. V lost 5 bases to trimming and J lost 3 bases; unmatched junction nucleotides: 5.

The chain recombines TRBV4-1 with TRBJ1-4; D perhaps matches TRBD1 (6 bases). Germline V gene data show CDR1 as MGHRA and CDR2 as YSYEKL. The germline V and J ends were trimmed by 4 bases and 8 bases, with 20 bases remaining between them. This CDR3 region has 16 residues. The CDR3 region has the DNA TGCGCCAGCAGCCCGGGCCTGGGCGGGGGCGAGGAAAAACTGTTTTTT. Its translation: CASSPGLGGGEEKLFF.

This clone has only one observation. The J gene is TRBJ2-1, the V gene TRBV10-3; TRBD1 matches 7 bases. Germline V lookup: CDR1 ENHRY, CDR2 SYGVKD. V lost 4 bases to trimming and J lost 7 bases; unmatched junction nucleotides: 4. The CDR3 is 13 amino acids. The CDR3: CAISGGQTNEQFF. CDR3 nucleotide sequence: TGTGCCATCAGTGGGGGACAGACAAATGAGCAGTTCTTC.

CDR3 residues: CASSIAPNTEAFF. CDR3 nucleotides: TGTGCCAGTAGTATAGCTCCCAACACTGAAGCTTTCTTT. The chain is built from TRBV19 and TRBJ1-1; D not resolved. Germline CDR1 and CDR2: LNHDA and SQIVND (reference sequence). V lost 1 base, J lost 2 bases, and 5 bases lay in between. The CDR3 covers 13 residues. Filled out from reference TRBV19 and TRBJ1-1, the complete variable domain reads DGGITQSPKYLFRKEGQNVTLSCEQNLNHDAMYWYRQDPGQGLRLIYYSQIVNDFQKGDIAEGYSVSREKKESFPLTVTSAQKNPTAFYLCASSIAPNTEAFFGQGTRLTVV.

The chain joins TRBV10-3 to TRBJ2-7; TRBD2 matches at 11 bases. V lost 2 bases, J lost 2 bases, and 2 bases stayed unmatched. The CDR3 spans 15 residues. The germline CDR1 and CDR2 sequences are ENHRY and SYGVKD. CDR3 sequence: CAISETSGRTYEQYF. The CDR3 DNA sequence: TGTGCCATCAGTGAGACTAGCGGGAGAACCTACGAGCAGTACTTC.

This rearrangement joins TRBV19 to TRBJ2-7, with a weak D call TRBD2 (5 bases). In germline, CDR1 is LNHDA, CDR2 SQIVND (reference sequence). The CDR3 is 12 residues long. The V end was cut by 5 bases, the J end by 7 bases, with 12 bases between. In DNA, the CDR3 is TGTGCCAGTAGTTCGGGATGGCTTGAGCAGTACTTC. This codes for CASSSGWLEQYF. The whole variable domain, filled in from reference TRBV19 and TRBJ2-7, reads DGGITQSPKYLFRKEGQNVTLSCEQNLNHDAMYWYRQDPGQGLRLIYYSQIVNDFQKGDIAEGYSVSREKKESFPLTVTSAQKNPTAFYLCASSSGWLEQYFGPGTRLTVT.

This sequence joins TRBV5-6 and TRBJ1-1; 10 bases agree with TRBD1. The germline CDR1 and CDR2 sequences are SGHDT and YYEEEE. V lost 3 bases, J lost 4 bases, and 6 bases stayed unmatched. The CDR3 covers 15 residues. CDR3 residues: CASSWDRGLFTEAFF. The CDR3 nucleotides read TGTGCCAGCAGCTGGGACAGGGGTCTATTCACTGAAGCTTTCTTT.

This clone has just a few counts. This chain uses TRBV25-1 with TRBJ1-5; D is ambiguous. Trimming took 1 base from V and 2 from J, leaving 6 bases between them. This CDR3 region has 14 residues. Germline V lookup: CDR1 MGHDK, CDR2 SYGVNS. This CDR3 reads CASSESGGNQPQHF. The CDR3 nucleotides are TGTGCCAGCAGTGAATCCGGGGGCAATCAGCCCCAGCATTTT.

The chain joins TRBV5-4 to TRBJ2-1, with 8 bases that match TRBD2. The J segment lost 2 bases and the V segment lost 2 bases, leaving 3 bases of the junction unmatched. CDR1 and CDR2 (germline): SGHNT, YYREEE (reference sequence). This CDR3 has 15 amino acids. The DNA of the CDR3 is TGTGCCAGCAGCTTTCCGCGGGAGGCCTACAATGAGCAGTTCTTC. Translating it yields CASSFPREAYNEQFF. Together with reference TRBV5-4 and TRBJ2-1, the CDR3 gives the full variable domain: ETGVTQSPTHLIKTRGQQVTLRCSSQSGHNTVSWYQQALGQGPQFIFQYYREEENGRGNFPPRFSGLQFPNYSSELNVNALELDDSALYLCASSFPREAYNEQFFGPGTRLTVL.